One and the same sample provided the 5 T cell receptor beta chains below, sequenced in a study of blood T cells in healthy people across ages. Primers used in a second PCR of roughly 7 to 12 cycles were a sample-barcoded 5' primer and a J-beta primer mix. A single record per CDR3 protein comes from TCRdb applying MiXCR to the 5' RACE reads. Among roughly 1,500,000 distinct CDR3 sequences, 34% were seen once, and the ten largest hold approximately 10%. The sequencing input was blood. Receptors originate from a woman aged 30 to 39 in good health.

Remarks on this clonotype: The junction shows a germline mismatch at one end, possibly a read error. Written as DNA, the CDR3 is TGTGCCAGCAGCGCCTATGGGACAGGGCGCGCTGGGACTGAGGCTTTCTTT. Encoded protein: CASSAYGTGRAGTEAFF. This sequence joins TRBV28 and TRBJ1-1, with 9 bases aligning to TRBD1. The germline V gene has CDR1 MDHEN and CDR2 SYDVKM. The CDR3 runs to 17 residues.

This clonotype occurred a few times. The V gene is TRBV27, the J gene TRBJ1-5; D not resolved. V lost 6 bases to trimming and J lost 1 base, with 10 bases between them. The CDR3 spans 14 residues. The V gene's germline CDR1 is MNHEY and CDR2 SMNVEV (reference sequence). The CDR3 DNA reads as TGTGCCAGCAGGAAGGATTTGAGCAATCAGCCCCAGCATTTT. Its translation is CASRKDLSNQPQHF.

This clonotype was picked up a small number of times. This chain links TRBV11-1 with TRBJ2-1; D is undetermined. Germline V gives CDR1 SGHAT, CDR2 FQDESV (reference sequence). The CDR3 length is 15 residues. With 5 bases removed from V and 0 bases from J, the gap between germline ends came to 11 bases. CDR3 loop: CASSDMSSSYNEQFF. The CDR3, as DNA: TGTGCCAGCAGCGATATGAGTAGCTCCTACAATGAGCAGTTCTTC.

The sample holds a few counts of this clonotype. V gene TRBV4-1 combines with J gene TRBJ1-2, with a possible D match to TRBD1 (5 bases). CDR1 is MGHRA, CDR2 YSYEKL, per germline. The CDR3 totals 12 residues. Trimming left V 3 bases short and J 7 bases short, with 9 bases between. In nucleotides, the CDR3 is TGCGCCAGCAGCCAGGGGGTAGGTGGCTACACCTTC. Amino acids: CASSQGVGGYTF.

The rearrangement joins TRBV4-2 to TRBJ2-2; D is unresolved. V was shortened by 3 bases and J by 4 bases, with 6 bases between the two germline ends. CDR1 and CDR2 from the germline V gene are LGHNA and YNFKEQ. The CDR3 has 13 amino acids. The CDR3 here is CASSQGFTGELFF. The CDR3 nucleotides are TGTGCCAGCAGCCAGGGATTCACCGGGGAGCTGTTTTTT.